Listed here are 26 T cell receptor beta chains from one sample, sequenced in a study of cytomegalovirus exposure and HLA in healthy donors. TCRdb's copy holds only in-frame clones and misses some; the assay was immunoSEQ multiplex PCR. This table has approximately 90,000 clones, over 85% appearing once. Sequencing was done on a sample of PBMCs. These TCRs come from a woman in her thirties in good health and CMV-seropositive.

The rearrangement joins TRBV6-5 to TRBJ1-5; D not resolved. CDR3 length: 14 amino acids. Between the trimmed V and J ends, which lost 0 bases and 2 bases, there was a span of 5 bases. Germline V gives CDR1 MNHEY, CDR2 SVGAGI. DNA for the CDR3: TGTGCCAGCAGTTACTCCTCAGGCAATCAGCCCCAGCATTTT. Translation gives CASSYSSGNQPQHF.

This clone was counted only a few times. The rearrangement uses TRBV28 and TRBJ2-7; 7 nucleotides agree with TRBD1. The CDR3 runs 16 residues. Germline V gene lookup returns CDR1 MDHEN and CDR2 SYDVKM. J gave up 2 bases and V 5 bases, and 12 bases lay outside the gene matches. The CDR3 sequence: CASSTRRTGLAYEQYF. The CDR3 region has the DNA TGTGCCAGCAGTACCCGCCGGACAGGACTTGCCTACGAGCAGTACTTC.

CDR3 coding DNA: TGTGCCTGGAGTAAGGGGTTAGGGTACACCGGGGAGCTGTTTTTT. It encodes CAWSKGLGYTGELFF. V is TRBV30 and J is TRBJ2-2; D might be TRBD1 (5 bases). The CDR3 contains 15 residues. V was pared by 2 bases and J by 3 bases, with 13 bases between. Germline V CDR1 and CDR2: GTSNPN, SVGIG (reference sequence).

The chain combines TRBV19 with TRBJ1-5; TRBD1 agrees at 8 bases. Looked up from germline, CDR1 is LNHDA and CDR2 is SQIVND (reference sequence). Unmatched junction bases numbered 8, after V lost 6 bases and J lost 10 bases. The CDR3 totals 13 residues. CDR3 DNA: TGTGCCAGTAGAGGACAGGGAAACGGACCCCAGCATTTT. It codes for CASRGQGNGPQHF.

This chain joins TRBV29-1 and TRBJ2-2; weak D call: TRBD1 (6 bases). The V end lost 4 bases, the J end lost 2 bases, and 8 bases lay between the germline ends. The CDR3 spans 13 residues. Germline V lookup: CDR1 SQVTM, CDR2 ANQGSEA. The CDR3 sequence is CSVVDRNTGELFF. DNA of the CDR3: TGCAGCGTTGTGGACAGAAACACCGGGGAGCTGTTTTTT.

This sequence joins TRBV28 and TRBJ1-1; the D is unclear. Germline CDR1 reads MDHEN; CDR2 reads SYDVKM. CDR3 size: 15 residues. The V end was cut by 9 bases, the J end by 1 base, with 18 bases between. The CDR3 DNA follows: TGTGCCAGTTCGGGAGGTGAGCTAAGGAACACTGAAGCTTTCTTT. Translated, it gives CASSGGELRNTEAFF.

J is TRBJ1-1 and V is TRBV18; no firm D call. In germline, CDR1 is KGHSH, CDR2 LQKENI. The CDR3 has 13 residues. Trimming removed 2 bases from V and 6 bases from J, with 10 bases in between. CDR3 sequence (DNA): TGTGCCAGCTCACCAGGAGAGAGGGCTGAAGCTTTCTTT. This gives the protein CASSPGERAEAFF.

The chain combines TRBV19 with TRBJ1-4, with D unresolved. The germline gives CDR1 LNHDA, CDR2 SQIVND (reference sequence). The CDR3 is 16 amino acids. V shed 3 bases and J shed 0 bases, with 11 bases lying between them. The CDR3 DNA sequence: TGTGCCAGTAGTATCACCGACACCTCAACTAATGAAAAACTGTTTTTT. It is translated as CASSITDTSTNEKLFF.

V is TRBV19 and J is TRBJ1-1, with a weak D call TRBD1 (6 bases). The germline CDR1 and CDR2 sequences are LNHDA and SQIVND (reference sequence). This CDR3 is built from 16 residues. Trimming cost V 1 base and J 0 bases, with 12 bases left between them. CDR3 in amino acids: CASSIVQGSLNTEAFF. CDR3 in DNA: TGTGCCAGTAGTATAGTACAGGGATCTTTGAACACTGAAGCTTTCTTT.

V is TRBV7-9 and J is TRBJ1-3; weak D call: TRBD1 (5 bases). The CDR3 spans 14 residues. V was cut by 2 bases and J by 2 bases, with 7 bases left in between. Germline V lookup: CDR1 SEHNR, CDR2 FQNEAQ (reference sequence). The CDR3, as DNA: TGTGCCAGCAGCTTATCAGGGACTGGAAACACCATATATTTT. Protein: CASSLSGTGNTIYF.

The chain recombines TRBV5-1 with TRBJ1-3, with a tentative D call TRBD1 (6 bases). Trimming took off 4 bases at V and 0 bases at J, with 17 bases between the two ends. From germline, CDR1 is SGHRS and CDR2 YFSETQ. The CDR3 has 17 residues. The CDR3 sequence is CASSREGTPNSGNTIYF. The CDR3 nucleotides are TGCGCCAGCAGCCGCGAGGGGACACCAAACTCTGGAAACACCATATATTTT.

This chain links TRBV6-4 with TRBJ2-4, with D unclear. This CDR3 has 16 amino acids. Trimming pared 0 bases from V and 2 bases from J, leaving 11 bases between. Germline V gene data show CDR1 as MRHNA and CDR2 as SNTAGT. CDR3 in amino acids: CASSDSSSFPKNIQYF. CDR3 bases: TGTGCCAGCAGTGACTCGAGTAGTTTTCCCAAAAACATTCAGTACTTC.

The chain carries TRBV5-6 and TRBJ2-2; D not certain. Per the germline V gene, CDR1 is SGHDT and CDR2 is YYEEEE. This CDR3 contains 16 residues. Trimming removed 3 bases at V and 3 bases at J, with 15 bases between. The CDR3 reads CASSSPLSEDTGELFF. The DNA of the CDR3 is TGTGCCAGCAGCTCCCCCTTGAGCGAGGACACCGGGGAGCTGTTTTTT.

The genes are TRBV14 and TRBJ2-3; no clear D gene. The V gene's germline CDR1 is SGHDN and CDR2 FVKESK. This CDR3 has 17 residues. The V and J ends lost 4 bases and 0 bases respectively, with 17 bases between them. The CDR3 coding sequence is TGTGCCAGCAGCCGAGAGAGCGTCCTTCCTAGCACAGATACGCAGTATTTT. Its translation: CASSRESVLPSTDTQYF.

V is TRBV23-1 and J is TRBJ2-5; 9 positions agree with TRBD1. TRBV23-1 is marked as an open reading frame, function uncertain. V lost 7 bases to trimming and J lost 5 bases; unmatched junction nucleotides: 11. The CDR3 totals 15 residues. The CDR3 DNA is TGCGCCAGCAACGACAGGGGGAGGGTTAGGGAGACCCAGTACTTC. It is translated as CASNDRGRVRETQYF.

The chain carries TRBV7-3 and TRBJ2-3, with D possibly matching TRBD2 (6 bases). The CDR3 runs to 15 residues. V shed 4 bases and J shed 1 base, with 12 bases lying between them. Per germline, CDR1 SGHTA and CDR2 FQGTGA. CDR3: CASSSMGTGTDTQYF. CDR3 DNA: TGTGCCAGCAGCTCTATGGGGACTGGCACAGATACGCAGTATTTT.

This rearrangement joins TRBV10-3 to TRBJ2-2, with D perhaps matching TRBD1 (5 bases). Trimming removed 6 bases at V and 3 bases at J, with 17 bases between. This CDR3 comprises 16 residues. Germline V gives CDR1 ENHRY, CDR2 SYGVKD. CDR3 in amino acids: CAIRPRGGADTGELFF. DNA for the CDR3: TGTGCCATCAGACCAAGGGGTGGCGCGGACACCGGGGAGCTGTTTTTT.

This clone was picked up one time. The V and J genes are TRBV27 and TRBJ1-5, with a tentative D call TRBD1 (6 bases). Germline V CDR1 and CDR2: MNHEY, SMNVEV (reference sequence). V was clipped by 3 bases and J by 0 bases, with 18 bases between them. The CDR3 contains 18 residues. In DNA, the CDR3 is TGTGCCAGCAGTTTTCGGGGGGGCGAATATAATAGCAATCAGCCCCAGCATTTT. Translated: CASSFRGGEYNSNQPQHF.

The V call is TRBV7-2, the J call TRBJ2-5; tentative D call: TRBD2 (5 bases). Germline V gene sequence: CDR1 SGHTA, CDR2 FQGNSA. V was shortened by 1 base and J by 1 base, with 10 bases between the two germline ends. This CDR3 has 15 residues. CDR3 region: CASSLVAGTQETQYF. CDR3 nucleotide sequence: TGTGCCAGCAGCTTAGTGGCGGGCACCCAAGAGACCCAGTACTTC.

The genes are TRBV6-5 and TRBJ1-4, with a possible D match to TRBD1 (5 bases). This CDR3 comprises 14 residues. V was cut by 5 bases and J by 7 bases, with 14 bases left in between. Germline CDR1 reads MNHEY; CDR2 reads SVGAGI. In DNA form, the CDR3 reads TGTGCCAGCAGTGAGGGGACTTCCAGTGAAAAACTGTTTTTT. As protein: CASSEGTSSEKLFF.

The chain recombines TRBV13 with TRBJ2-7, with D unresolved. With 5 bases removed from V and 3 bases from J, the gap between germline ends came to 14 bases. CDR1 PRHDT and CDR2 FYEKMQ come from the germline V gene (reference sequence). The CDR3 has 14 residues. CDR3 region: CASSSGSPLYEQYF. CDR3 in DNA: TGTGCCAGCAGCAGTGGCTCCCCCCTCTACGAGCAGTACTTC.

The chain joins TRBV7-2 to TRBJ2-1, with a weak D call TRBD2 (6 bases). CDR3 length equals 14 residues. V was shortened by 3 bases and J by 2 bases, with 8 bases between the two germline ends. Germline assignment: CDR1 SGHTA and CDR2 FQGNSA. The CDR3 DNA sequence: TGTGCCAGCAGCTTGGCGGGAACCTACAATGAGCAGTTCTTC. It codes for CASSLAGTYNEQFF.

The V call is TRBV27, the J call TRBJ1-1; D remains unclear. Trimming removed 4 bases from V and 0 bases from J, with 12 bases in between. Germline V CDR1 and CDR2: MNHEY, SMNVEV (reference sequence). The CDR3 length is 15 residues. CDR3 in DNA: TGTGCCAGCAGTTGGACCGGAGGAATGAACACTGAAGCTTTCTTT. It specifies CASSWTGGMNTEAFF.

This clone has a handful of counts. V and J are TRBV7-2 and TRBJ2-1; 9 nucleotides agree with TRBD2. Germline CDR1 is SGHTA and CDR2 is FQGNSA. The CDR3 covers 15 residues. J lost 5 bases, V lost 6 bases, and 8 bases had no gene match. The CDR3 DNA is TGTGCCAGCAGTACGACTAGCGGAATGGACAATGAGCAGTTCTTC. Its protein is CASSTTSGMDNEQFF.

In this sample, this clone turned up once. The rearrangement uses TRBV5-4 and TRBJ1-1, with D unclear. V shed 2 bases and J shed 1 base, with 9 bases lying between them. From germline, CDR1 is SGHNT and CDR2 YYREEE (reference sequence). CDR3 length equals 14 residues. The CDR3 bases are TGTGCCAGCAGCTTTCCTAGCCCGAACACTGAAGCTTTCTTT. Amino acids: CASSFPSPNTEAFF.

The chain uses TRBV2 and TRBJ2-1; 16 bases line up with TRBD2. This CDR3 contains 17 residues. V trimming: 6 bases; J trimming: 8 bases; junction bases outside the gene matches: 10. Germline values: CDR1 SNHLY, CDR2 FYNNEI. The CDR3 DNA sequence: TGTGCCAGCAGAAAAGGGGGACTAGCGGGAGGGCTCGATGAGCAGTTCTTC. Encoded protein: CASRKGGLAGGLDEQFF.